The rows below give T cell receptor beta chains drawn from one sample of a study of OX40 agonist ivuxolimab in advanced cancers. Measured with immunoSEQ multiplex PCR; TCRdb has only the in-frame clones, and not every one. The sample shows approximately 81,000 clones, about 93% of them seen only once. The material sequenced was CD4+ or CD8+ T cells sorted from blood, taken in a trial of the OX40 agonist ivuxolimab. The receptors derive from an adult with an advanced solid tumor such as melanoma, head and neck, liver or kidney cancer. The CDR3 runs from the conserved cysteine through the conserved F or W. A D gene is named only where the DNA matches it firmly.

TRBJ1-1,TRBV27,TRBD1,14,CASSLYPTGPEAFF
TRBJ2-5,TRBV7-8,.,16,CASSLVGVGIQETQYF
TRBJ2-7,TRBV4-1,TRBD2,14,CASSLAGGAREQYF
TRBJ2-3,TRBV6-5,TRBD1,15,CASSYRDRGTDTQYF
TRBJ2-5,TRBV9,TRBD2,16,CASSVVGGGALETQYF
TRBJ1-3,TRBV30,.,17,CAWSVRAQGGFGNTIYF
TRBJ2-7,TRBV5-4,TRBD2,14,CASSFGGGLDEQYF
TRBJ2-5,TRBV27,.,16,CASSLRLGGTQETQYF
TRBJ2-3,TRBV9,.,16,CASSVESRRAADTQYF
TRBJ2-5,TRBV28,.,17,CASSLQLGQTFRETQYF
TRBJ1-3,TRBV10-3,.,14,CAISGGESGNTIYF
TRBJ1-1,TRBV25-1,TRBD1,13,CASSNRGPTEAFF
TRBJ1-5,TRBV11-2,.,14,CASSFSGTNQPQHF
TRBJ2-7,TRBV7-9,.,11,CASSLRGEQYF
TRBJ1-5,TRBV4-1,.,14,CASSQVGRGQPQHF
TRBJ2-7,TRBV19,.,14,CASSISGGGYEQYF
TRBJ2-7,TRBV6-5,.,13,CASSYGAGREQYF
TRBJ1-1,TRBV20-1,.,11,CSEVRGTEAFF
TRBJ1-1,TRBV5-1,.,17,CASSLTESVSSLTEAFF
TRBJ1-2,TRBV9,.,15,CASSYRDSFLYGYTF
TRBJ2-2,TRBV7-9,.,14,CASSPRGGTGELFF
TRBJ1-1,TRBV6-5,TRBD1,13,CASSYVGQSEAFF
TRBJ1-5,TRBV6-5,.,14,CASSKRQALGPQHF
TRBJ2-5,TRBV9,TRBD2,14,CASSAVQGGETQYF
TRBJ1-5,TRBV6-5,.,13,CASSLTDDQPQHF
TRBJ2-7,TRBV4-3,.,14,CASSQERGPYEQYF
TRBJ1-4,TRBV11-2,.,13,CASSSGAPEKLFF
TRBJ1-5,TRBV6-5,.,16,CASSYGDKDSNQPQHF
TRBJ1-2,TRBV4-2,.,17,CASSQEGEWSDLYGYTF
TRBJ1-5,TRBV9,.,14,CASSVGGSNQPQHF
TRBJ2-7,TRBV7-9,TRBD1,15,CASSLSTGGGYEQYF
TRBJ2-3,TRBV29-1,TRBD2,20,CSVTGGAGPRFDTSTDTQYF